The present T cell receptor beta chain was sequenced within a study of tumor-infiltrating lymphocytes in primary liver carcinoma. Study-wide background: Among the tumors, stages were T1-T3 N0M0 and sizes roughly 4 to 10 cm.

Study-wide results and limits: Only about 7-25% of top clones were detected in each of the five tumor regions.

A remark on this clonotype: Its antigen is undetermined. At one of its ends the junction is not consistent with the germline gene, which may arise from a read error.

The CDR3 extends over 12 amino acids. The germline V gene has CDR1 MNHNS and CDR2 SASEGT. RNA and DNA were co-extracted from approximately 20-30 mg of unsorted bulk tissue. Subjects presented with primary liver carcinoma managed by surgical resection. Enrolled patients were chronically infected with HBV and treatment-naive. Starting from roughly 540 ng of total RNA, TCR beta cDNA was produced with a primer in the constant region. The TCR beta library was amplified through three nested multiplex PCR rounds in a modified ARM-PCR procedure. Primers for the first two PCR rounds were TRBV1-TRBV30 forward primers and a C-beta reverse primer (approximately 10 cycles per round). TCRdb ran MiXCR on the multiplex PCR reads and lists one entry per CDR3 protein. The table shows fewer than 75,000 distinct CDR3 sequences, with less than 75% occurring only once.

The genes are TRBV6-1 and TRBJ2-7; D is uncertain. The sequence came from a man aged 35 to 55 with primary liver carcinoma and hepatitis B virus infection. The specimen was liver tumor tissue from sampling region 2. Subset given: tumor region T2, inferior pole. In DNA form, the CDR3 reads TGTGGCAGCAGTGAATTATCGGGCGAGCAGTACTTC. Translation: CGSSELSGEQYF.